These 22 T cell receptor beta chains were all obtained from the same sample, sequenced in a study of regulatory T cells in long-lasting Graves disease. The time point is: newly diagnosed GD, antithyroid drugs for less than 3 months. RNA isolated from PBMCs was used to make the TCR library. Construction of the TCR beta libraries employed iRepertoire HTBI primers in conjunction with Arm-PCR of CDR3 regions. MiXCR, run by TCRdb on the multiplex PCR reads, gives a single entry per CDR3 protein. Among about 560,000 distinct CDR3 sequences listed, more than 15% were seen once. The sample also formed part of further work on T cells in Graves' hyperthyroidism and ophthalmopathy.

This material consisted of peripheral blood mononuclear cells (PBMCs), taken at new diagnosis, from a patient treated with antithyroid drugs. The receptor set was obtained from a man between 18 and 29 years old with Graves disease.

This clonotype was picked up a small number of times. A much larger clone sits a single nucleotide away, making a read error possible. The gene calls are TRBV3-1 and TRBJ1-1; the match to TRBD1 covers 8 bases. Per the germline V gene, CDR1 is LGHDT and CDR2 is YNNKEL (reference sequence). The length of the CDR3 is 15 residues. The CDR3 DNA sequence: TGTGCCGGCAGGGATACAGGGGGGATGAACACTGAAGCTTTCTTT. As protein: CAGRDTGGMNTEAFF. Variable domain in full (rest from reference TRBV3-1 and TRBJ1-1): DTAVSQTPKYLVTQMGNDKSIKCEQNLGHDTMYWYKQDSKKFLKIMFSYNNKELIINETVPNRFSPKSPDKAHLNLHINSLELGDSAVYFCAGRDTGGMNTEAFFGQGTRLTVV.

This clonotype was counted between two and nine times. The CDR3 bases are TGTGCCAGCAGTTTGTTACAGGGGTCGCCTATGAACACTGAAGCTTTCTTT. It encodes CASSLLQGSPMNTEAFF. The chain recombines TRBV6-5 with TRBJ1-1, with TRBD1 matching over 7 bases. The ends lost 4 bases at V and 0 bases at J; junction bases unmatched: 11. CDR1 is MNHEY and CDR2 is SVGAGI in the germline V gene. This CDR3 comprises 17 residues.

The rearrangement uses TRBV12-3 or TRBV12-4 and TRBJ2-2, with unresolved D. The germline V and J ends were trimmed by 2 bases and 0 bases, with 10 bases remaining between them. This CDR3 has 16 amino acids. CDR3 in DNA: TGTGCCAGCAGTTTATTCGGACGGTCGAACACCGGGGAGCTGTTTTTT. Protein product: CASSLFGRSNTGELFF.

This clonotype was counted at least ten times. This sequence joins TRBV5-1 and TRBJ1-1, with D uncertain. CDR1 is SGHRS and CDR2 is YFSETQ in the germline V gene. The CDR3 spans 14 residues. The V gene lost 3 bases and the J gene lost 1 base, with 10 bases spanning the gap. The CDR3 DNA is TGCGCCAGCAGCTCCCTCTCGGGGAACACTGAAGCTTTCTTT. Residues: CASSSLSGNTEAFF. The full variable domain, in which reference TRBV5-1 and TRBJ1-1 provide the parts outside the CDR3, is KAGVTQTPRYLIKTRGQQVTLSCSPISGHRSVSWYQQTPGQGLQFLFEYFSETQRNKGNFPGRFSGRQFSNSRSEMNVSTLELGDSALYLCASSSLSGNTEAFFGQGTRLTVV.

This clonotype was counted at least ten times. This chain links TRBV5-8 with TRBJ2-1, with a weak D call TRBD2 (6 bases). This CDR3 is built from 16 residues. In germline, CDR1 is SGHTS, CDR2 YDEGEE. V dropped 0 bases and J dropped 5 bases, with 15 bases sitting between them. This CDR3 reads CASSLAKIERDNEQFF. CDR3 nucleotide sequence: TGTGCCAGCAGCTTGGCCAAAATAGAGCGGGACAATGAGCAGTTCTTC.

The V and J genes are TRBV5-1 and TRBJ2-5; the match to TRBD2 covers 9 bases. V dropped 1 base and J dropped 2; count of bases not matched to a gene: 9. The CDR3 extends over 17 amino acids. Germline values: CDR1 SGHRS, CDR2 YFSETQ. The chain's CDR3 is CASSLQGLAGTQETQYF. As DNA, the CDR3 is TGCGCCAGCAGCTTGCAGGGCCTAGCGGGAACACAAGAGACCCAGTACTTC.

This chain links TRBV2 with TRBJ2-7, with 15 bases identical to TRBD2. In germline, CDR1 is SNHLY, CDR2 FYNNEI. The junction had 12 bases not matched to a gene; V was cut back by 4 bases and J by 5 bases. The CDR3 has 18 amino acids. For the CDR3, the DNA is TGTGCCAGCAGTGGCCCTCCGGGACTAGCGGGAGGTTCGAACGAGCAGTACTTC. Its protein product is CASSGPPGLAGGSNEQYF. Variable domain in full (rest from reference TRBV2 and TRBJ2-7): EPEVTQTPSHQVTQMGQEVILRCVPISNHLYFYWYRQILGQKVEFLVSFYNNEISEKSEIFDDQFSVERPDGSNFTLKIRSTKLEDSAMYFCASSGPPGLAGGSNEQYFGPGTRLTVT.

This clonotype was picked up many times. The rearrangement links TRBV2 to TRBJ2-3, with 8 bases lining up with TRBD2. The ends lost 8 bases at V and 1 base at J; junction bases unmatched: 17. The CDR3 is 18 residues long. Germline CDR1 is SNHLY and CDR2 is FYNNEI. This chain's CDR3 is CASSTAGGQIRGTDTQYF. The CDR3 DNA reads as TGTGCCAGCTCTACCGCGGGAGGACAAATTAGGGGCACAGATACGCAGTATTTT.

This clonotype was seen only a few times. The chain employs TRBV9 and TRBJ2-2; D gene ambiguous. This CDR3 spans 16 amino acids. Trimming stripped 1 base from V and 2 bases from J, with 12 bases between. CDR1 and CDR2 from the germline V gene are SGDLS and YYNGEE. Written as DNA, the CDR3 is TGTGCCAGCAGCGTACAGGCCTTCCTTAACACCGGGGAGCTGTTTTTT. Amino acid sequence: CASSVQAFLNTGELFF.

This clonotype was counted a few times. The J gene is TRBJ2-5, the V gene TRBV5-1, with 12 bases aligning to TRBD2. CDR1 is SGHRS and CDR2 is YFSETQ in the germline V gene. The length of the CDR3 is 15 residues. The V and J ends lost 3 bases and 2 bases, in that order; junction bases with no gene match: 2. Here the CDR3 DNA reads TGCGCCAGCAGCTCCCTAGCGGGAGGGCAAGAGACCCAGTACTTC. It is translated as CASSSLAGGQETQYF.

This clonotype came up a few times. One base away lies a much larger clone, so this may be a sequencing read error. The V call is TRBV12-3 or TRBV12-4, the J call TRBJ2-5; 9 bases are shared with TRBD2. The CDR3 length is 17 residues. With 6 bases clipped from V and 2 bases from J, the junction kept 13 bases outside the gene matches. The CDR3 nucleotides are TGTGCCAGCAGATCACTTACAGGGACTAGCAGACAAGAGACCCAGTACTTC. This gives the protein CASRSLTGTSRQETQYF.

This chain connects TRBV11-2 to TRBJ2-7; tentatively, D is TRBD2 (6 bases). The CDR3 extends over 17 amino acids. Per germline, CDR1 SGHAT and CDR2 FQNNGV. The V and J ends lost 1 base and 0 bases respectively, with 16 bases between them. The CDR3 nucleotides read TGTGCCAGCAGCTTAGCCGGGAGTGTAGGGAGCTCCTACGAGCAGTACTTC. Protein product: CASSLAGSVGSSYEQYF.

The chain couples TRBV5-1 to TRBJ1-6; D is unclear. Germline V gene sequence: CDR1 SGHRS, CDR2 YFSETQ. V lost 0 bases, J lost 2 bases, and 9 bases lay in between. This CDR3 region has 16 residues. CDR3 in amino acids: CASSLAGRAYNSPLHF. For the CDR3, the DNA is TGCGCCAGCAGCTTGGCCGGACGGGCCTATAATTCACCCCTCCACTTT.

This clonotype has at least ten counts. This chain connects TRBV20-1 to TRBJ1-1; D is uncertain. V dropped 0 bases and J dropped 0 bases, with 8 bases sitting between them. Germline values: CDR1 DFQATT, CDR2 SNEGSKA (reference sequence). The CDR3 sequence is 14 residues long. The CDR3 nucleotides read TGCAGTGCTAGAGATCCACTCATGAACACTGAAGCTTTCTTT. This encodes CSARDPLMNTEAFF.

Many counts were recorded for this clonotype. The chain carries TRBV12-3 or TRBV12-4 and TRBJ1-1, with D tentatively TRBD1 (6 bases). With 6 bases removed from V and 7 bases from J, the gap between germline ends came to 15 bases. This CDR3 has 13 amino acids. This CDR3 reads CASSLQGSGEAFF. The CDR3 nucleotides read TGTGCCAGCAGCCTACAGGGTTCGGGTGAAGCTTTCTTT.

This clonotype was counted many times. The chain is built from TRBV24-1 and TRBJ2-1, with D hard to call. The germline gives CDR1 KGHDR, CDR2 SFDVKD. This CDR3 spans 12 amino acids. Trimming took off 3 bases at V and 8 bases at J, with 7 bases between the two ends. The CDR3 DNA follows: TGTGCCACCAGTGATCGAGTCGATGAGCAGTTCTTC. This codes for CATSDRVDEQFF.

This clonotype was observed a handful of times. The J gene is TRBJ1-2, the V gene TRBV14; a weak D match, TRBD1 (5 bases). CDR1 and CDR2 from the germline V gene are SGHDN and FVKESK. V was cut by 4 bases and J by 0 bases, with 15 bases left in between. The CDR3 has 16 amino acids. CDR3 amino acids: CASSPDPREANYGYTF. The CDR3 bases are TGTGCCAGCAGCCCCGACCCCAGGGAAGCTAACTATGGCTACACCTTC.

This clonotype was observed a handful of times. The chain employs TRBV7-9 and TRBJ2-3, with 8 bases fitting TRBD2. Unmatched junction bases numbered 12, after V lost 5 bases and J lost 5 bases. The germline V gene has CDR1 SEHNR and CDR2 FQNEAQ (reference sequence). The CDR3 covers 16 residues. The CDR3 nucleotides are TGTGCCAGCAGCCCGTATAGCGGGAAGGTAGAAGATACGCAGTATTTT. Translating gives CASSPYSGKVEDTQYF.

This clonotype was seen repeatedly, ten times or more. The CDR3 is CASSLEAGGNEQFF. CDR3 sequence (DNA): TGTGCCAGCAGCTTGGAGGCCGGGGGCAATGAGCAGTTCTTC. The chain has TRBV11-2 and TRBJ2-1, with a possible D match to TRBD2 (6 bases). Trimming removed 3 bases from V and 6 bases from J, with 12 bases in between. There are 14 residues in the CDR3. From germline, CDR1 is SGHAT and CDR2 FQNNGV.

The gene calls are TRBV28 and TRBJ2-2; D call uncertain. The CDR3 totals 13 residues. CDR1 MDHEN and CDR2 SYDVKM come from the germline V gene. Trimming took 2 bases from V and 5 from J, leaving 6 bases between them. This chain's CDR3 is CASSLTQTGELFF. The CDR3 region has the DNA TGTGCCAGCAGTTTAACACAGACCGGGGAGCTGTTTTTT.

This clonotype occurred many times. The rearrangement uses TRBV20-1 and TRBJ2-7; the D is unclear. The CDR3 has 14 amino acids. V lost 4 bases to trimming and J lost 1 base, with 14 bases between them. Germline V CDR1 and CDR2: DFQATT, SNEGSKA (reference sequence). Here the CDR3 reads CSATDTSRSYEQYF. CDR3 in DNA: TGCAGTGCTACTGACACCTCTAGGTCCTACGAGCAGTACTTC.

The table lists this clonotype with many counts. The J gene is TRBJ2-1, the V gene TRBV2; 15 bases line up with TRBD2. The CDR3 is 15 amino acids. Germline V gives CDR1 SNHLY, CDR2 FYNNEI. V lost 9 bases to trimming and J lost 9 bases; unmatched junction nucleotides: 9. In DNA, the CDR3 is TGTGCCAGTCTCCCCGGGACTAGCGGGAGGAGTGAGCAGTTCTTC. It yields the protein CASLPGTSGRSEQFF.